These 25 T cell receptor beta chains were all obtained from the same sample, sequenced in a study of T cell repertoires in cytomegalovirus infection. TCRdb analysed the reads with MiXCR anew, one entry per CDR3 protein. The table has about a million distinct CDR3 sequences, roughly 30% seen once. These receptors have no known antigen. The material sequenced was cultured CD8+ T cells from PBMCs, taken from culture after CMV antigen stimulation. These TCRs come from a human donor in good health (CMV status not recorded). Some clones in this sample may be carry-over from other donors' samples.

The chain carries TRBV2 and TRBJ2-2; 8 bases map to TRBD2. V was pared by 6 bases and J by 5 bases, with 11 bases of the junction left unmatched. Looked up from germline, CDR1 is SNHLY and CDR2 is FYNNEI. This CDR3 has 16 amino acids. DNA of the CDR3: TGTGCCAGCAGGGAAAGCCGCGGGGGGAGAACCGGGGAGCTGTTTTTT. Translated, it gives CASRESRGGRTGELFF.

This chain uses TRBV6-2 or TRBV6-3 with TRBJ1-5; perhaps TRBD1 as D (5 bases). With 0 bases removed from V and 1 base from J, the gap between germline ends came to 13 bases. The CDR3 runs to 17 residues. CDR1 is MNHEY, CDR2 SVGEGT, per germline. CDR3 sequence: CASSYSVGGGSNQPQHF. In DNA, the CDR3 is TGTGCCAGCAGTTACTCGGTCGGGGGAGGAAGCAATCAGCCCCAGCATTTT.

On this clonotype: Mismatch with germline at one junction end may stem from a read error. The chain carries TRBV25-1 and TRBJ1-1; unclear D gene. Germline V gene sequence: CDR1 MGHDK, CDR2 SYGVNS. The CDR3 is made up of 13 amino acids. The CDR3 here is CANSWHTYTEAFF. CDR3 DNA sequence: TGTGCCAACAGTTGGCACACTTACACTGAAGCTTTCTTT.

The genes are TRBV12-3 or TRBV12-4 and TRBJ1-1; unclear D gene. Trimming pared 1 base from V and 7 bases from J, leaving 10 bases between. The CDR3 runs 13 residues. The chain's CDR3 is CASSLVGEYEAFF. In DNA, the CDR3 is TGTGCCAGCAGTTTAGTTGGGGAGTATGAAGCTTTCTTT.

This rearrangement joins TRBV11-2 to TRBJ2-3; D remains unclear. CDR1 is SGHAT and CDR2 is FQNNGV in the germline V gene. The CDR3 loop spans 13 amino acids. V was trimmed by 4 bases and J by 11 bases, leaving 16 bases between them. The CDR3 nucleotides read TGTGCCAGCAGCTCTGGGCCGACTGGGGTGCAGTATTTT. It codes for CASSSGPTGVQYF.

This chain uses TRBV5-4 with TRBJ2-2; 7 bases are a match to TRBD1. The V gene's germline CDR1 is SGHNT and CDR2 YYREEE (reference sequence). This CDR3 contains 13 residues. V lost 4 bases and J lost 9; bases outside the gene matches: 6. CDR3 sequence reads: CASSPPRGRELFF. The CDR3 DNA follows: TGTGCCAGCAGCCCTCCGAGGGGGCGGGAGCTGTTTTTT.

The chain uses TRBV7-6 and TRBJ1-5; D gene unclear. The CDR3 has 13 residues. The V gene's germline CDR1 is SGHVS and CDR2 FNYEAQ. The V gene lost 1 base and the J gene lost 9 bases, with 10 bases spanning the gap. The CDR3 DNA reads TGTGCCAGCAGCTTAGGGAGTTTATGGCCCCAGCATTTT. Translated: CASSLGSLWPQHF.

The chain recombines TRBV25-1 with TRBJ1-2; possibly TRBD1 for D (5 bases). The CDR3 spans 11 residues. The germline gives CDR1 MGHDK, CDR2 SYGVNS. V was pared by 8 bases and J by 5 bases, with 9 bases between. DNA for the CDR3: TGTGCCAGCCTCGCAGGGTATGGCTACACCTTC. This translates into CASLAGYGYTF.

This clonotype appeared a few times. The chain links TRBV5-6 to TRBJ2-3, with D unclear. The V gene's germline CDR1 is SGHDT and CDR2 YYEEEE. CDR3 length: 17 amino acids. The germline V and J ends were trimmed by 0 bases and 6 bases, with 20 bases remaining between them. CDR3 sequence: CASSLAYSPPIEDTQYF. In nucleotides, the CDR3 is TGTGCCAGCAGCTTGGCTTACTCTCCGCCAATCGAGGATACGCAGTATTTT.

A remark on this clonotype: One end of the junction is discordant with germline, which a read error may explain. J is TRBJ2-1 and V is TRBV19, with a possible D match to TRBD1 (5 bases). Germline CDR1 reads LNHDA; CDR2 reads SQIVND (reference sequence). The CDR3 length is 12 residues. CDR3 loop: CPGRQLYNEQFF. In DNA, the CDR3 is TGCCCCGGCCGACAGCTCTACAATGAGCAGTTCTTC.

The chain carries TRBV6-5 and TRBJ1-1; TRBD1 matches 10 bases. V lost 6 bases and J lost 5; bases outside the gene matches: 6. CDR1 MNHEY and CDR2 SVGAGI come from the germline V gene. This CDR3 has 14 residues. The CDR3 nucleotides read TGTGCCAGCAGGACAGGGGGCCCAGGAACTGAAGCTTTCTTT. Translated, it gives CASRTGGPGTEAFF.

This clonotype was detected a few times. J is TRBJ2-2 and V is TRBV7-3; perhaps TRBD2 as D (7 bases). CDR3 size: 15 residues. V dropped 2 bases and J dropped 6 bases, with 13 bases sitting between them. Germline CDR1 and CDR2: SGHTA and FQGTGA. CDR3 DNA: TGTGCCAGCAGCTTATGGGGGGGGCCCGCCGGGGAGCTGTTTTTT. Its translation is CASSLWGGPAGELFF.

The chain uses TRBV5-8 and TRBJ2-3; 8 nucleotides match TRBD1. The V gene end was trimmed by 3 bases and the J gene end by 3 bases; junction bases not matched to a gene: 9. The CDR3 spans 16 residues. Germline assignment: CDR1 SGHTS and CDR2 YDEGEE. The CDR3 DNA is TGTGCCAGCAGCTCACGGACAGGGCTGATGACAGATACGCAGTATTTT. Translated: CASSSRTGLMTDTQYF.

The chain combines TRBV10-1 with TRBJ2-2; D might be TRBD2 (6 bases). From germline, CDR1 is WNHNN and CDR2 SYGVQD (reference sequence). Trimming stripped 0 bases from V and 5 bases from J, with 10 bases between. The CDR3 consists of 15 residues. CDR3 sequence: CASSESVAGTGELFF. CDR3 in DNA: TGCGCCAGCAGTGAGTCGGTCGCGGGAACCGGGGAGCTGTTTTTT.

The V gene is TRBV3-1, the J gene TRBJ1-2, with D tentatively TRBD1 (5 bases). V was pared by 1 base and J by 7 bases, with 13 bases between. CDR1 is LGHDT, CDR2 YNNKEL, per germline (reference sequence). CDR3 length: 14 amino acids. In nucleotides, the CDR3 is TGTGCCAGCAGCCAAGGGACACCAAAAGGTGGCTACACCTTC. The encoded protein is CASSQGTPKGGYTF.

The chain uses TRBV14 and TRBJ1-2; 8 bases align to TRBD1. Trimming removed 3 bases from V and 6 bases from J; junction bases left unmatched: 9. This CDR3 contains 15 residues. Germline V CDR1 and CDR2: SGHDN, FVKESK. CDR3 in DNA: TGTGCCAGCAGCCACGAGACAGGGGTCGGGGATGGCTACACCTTC. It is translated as CASSHETGVGDGYTF.

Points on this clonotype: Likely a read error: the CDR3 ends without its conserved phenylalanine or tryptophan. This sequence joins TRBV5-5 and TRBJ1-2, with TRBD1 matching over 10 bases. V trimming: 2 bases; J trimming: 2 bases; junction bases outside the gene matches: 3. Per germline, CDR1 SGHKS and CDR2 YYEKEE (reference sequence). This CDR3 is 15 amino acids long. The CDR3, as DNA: TGTGCCAGCAGCTTAGGGACAGGGGCCAACTATGGCTACACCATC. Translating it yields CASSLGTGANYGYTI.

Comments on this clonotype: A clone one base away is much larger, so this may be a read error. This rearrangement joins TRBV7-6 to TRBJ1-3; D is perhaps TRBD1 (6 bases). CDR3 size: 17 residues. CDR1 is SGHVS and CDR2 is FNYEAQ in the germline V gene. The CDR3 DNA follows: TGTGTCAGCAGCCGGGAGACAGGCCGTCGCTCTGGAAACACCATATATTTT. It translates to CVSSRETGRRSGNTIYF.

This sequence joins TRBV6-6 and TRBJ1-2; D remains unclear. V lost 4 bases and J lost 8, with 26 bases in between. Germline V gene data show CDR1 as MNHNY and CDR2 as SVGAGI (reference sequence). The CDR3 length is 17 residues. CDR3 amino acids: CASSSTTGGSAFRGYTF. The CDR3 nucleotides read TGTGCCAGCAGTTCCACCACGGGCGGTTCAGCCTTTAGAGGCTACACCTTC.

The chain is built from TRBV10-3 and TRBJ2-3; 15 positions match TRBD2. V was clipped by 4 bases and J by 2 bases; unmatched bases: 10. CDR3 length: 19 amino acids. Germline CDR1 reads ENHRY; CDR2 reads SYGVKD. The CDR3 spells CAISGPPGLAGGLTDTQYF. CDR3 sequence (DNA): TGTGCCATCAGTGGACCTCCGGGACTAGCGGGGGGACTCACAGATACGCAGTATTTT.

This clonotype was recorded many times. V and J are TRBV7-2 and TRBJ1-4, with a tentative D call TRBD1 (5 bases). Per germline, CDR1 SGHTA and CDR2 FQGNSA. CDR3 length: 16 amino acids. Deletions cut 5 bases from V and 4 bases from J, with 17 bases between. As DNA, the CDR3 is TGTGCCAGCAGCGACAGATCCCAGGGCGTTAATGAAAAACTGTTTTTT. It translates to CASSDRSQGVNEKLFF.

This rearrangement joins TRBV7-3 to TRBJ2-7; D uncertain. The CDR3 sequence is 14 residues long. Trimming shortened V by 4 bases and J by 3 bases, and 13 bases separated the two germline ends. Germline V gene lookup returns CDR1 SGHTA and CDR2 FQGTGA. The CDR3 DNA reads TGTGCCAGCAGCTCCGCCCGGAATAACTACGAGCAGTACTTC. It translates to CASSSARNNYEQYF.

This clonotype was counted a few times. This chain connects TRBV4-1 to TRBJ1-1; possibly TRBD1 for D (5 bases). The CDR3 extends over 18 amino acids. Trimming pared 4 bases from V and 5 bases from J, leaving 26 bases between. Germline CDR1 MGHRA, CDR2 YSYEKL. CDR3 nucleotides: TGCGCCAGCAGCCTCGAGCCTGGGGGACCGGGGGGGTGGACTGAAGCTTTCTTT. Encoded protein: CASSLEPGGPGGWTEAFF.

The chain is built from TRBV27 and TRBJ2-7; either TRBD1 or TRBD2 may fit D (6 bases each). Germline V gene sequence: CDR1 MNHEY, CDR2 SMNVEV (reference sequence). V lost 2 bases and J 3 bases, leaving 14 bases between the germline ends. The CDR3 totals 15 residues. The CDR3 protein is CASSLRGGLSYEQYV. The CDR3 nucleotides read TGTGCCAGCAGTTTACGTGGGGGGCTAAGCTACGAGCAGTACGTC.

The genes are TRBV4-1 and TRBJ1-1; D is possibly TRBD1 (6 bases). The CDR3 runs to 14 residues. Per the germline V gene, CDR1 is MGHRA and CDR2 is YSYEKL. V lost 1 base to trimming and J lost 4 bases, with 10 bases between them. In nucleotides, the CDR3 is TGCGCCAGCAGCCAAGCCGGGGGGGCCACTGAAGCTTTCTTT. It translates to CASSQAGGATEAFF.